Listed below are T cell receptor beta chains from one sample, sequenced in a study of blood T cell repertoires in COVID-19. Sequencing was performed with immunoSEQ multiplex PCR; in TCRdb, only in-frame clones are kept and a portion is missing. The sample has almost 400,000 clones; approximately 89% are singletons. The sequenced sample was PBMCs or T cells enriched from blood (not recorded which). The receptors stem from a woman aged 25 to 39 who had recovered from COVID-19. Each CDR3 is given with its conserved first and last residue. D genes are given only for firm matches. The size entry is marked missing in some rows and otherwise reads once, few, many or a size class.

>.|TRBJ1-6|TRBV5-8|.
CASSRGVVPDSPLHF
TGTGCCAGCAGCCGCGGGGTGGTACCGGATTCACCCCTCCACTTT
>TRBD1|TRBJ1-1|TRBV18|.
CASSPPGQGRLAFF
TGTGCCAGCTCACCACCGGGACAGGGACGGTTGGCTTTCTTT
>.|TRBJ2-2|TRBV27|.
CASSLNTFNTGELFF
TGTGCCAGCAGTTTAAACACCTTTAATACCGGGGAGCTGTTTTTT
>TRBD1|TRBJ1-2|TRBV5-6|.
CASSPDRGRMDYGYTF
TGTGCCAGCAGCCCGGACAGGGGGCGCATGGACTATGGCTACACCTTC
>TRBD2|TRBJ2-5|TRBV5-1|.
CASSLGRLAGERAETQYF
TGCGCCAGCAGCTTGGGCAGACTAGCGGGAGAGAGGGCAGAGACCCAGTACTTC
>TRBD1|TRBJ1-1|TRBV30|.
CAWRGDRGAEAFF
TGTGCCTGGAGGGGGGACAGGGGCGCTGAAGCTTTCTTT
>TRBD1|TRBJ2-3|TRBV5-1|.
CASSSRQGTDTQYF
TGCGCCAGCAGCTCTCGACAGGGGACAGATACGCAGTATTTT
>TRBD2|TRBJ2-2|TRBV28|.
CAESEGGYATGELFF
TGTGCCGAGTCAGAGGGAGGGTATGCAACCGGGGAGCTGTTTTTT
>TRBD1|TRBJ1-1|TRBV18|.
CASSPLEGAWTEAFF
TGTGCCAGCTCACCTCTTGAGGGGGCGTGGACTGAAGCTTTCTTT
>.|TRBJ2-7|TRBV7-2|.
CASSLGWQDYEQYF
TGTGCCAGCAGCTTAGGGTGGCAGGACTACGAGCAGTACTTC
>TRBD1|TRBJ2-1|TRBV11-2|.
CASSLVRATGYTYNEQFF
TGTGCCAGCAGCTTAGTGAGGGCGACAGGGTACACCTACAATGAGCAGTTCTTC
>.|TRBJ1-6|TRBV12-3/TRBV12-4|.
CASNWPGSPLHF
TGTGCCAGCAATTGGCCGGGTTCACCCCTCCACTTT
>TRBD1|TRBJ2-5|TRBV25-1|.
CASRARDSQETQYF
TGTGCCAGCAGAGCCCGGGACAGCCAAGAGACCCAGTACTTC
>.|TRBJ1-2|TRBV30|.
CAWTPGIGYTF
TGTGCCTGGACCCCAGGGATTGGCTACACCTTC
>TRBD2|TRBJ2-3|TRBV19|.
CASKGGQASGEADTQYF
TGTGCCAGTAAAGGAGGGCAGGCTAGCGGGGAGGCAGATACGCAGTATTTT
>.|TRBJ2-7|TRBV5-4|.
CASSLGLYYEQYF
TGTGCCAGCAGCTTGGGACTGTACTACGAGCAGTACTTC
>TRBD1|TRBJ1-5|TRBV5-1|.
CASRSDRGRLSNQPQHF
TGCGCCAGCAGGTCCGACAGGGGGCGCCTAAGCAATCAGCCCCAGCATTTT
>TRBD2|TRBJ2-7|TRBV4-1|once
CASSHKAGANRYEQYF
TGCGCCAGCAGCCATAAAGCGGGAGCGAATCGGTACGAGCAGTACTTC
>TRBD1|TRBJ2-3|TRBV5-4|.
CASSVTGAGGDTQYF
TGTGCCAGCAGCGTGACAGGGGCAGGTGGGGATACGCAGTATTTT
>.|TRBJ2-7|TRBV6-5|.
CAILPGSYEQYF
TGTGCCATTCTACCGGGATCCTACGAGCAGTACTTC
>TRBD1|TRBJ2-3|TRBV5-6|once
CASSPPRDRVEDTQYF
TGTGCCAGCAGCCCCCCAAGGGACAGGGTTGAGGATACGCAGTATTTT
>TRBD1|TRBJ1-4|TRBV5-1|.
CASSLGPGGVGEKLFF
TGCGCCAGCAGCTTGGGACCAGGGGGAGTAGGTGAAAAACTGTTTTTT
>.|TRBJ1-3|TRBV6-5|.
CASSRFQGTGNTIYF
TGTGCCAGCAGTCGCTTTCAGGGAACTGGAAACACCATATATTTT
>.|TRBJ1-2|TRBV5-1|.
CASSLAPGTQTGGYTF
TGCGCCAGCAGCTTGGCACCAGGGACACAAACTGGCGGCTACACCTTC
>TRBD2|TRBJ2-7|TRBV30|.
CAWSVFRGGGASEQYF
TGTGCCTGGAGTGTTTTTCGAGGCGGGGGGGCGTCCGAGCAGTACTTC
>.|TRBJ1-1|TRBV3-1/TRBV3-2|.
CASSQGLSERTEAFF
TGTGCCAGCAGCCAAGGTCTCTCGGAGAGGACTGAAGCTTTCTTT